This T cell receptor beta chain was sequenced during a study of T cells in localized non-small cell lung cancer. Findings and caveats of the study: Uninvolved adjacent lung had the highest recorded T cell clonality, with tumor below it. The study sequenced only one region of the tumor. As a result, intratumor heterogeneity could not be excluded and remains possible. Density of T cells in blood, when higher, went with longer overall survival. Paired adjacent lung recovered a median approximately 57 of the top 100 tumor clones.

As concerns this clone: Its antigen is still unknown.

The protocol was immunoSEQ multiplex PCR, while the TCRdb copy is restricted to in-frame clones and leaves out a portion. The data hold 30,000 to 45,000 clones, with 90% to 95% observed a single time. V was clipped by 4 bases and J by 5 bases; unmatched bases: 10. The germline CDR1 and CDR2 sequences are SGHNT and YYREEE (reference sequence). The length of the CDR3 is 16 residues. The starting material was peripheral blood, obtained before any cancer treatment. The TCR was taken from a female donor at least 60 years old with stage I lung adenocarcinoma. The chain carries TRBV5-4 and TRBJ2-5, with TRBD1 matching over 11 bases. CDR3 sequence: CASSDFGQGAGETQYF. In DNA form, the CDR3 reads TGTGCCAGCAGCGATTTCGGACAGGGGGCTGGCGAGACCCAGTACTTC.